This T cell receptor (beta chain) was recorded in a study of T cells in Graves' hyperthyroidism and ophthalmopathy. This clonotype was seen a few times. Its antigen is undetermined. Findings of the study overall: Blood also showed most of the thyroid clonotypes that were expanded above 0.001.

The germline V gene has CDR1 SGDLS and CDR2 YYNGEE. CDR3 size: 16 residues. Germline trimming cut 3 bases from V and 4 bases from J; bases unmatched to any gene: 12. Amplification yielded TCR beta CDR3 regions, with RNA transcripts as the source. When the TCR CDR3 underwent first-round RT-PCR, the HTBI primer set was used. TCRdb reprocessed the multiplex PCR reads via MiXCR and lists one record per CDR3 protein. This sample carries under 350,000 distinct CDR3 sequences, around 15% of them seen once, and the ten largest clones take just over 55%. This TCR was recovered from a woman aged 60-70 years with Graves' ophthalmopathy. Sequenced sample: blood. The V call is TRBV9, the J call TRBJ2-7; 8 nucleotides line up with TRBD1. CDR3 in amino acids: CASSATGQGLSYEQYF. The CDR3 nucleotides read TGTGCCAGCAGCGCCACCGGACAGGGTCTGAGTTACGAGCAGTACTTC.